Listed below are T cell receptor beta chains from one sample, sequenced in a study of cytomegalovirus exposure and HLA in healthy donors. The method was immunoSEQ multiplex PCR; TCRdb's version includes in-frame clones alone and lacks a portion of them. The sample lists some 150,000 clones; less than 95% were seen once. The source material was PBMCs. The source of these receptors is a man aged 18 to 30 in good health and CMV-seropositive. CDR3s include the opening cysteine and the closing phenylalanine or tryptophan. A D gene is named only where the DNA matches it firmly. Clone size appears in some rows only: once, few, many, or a class for an expanded clone.

j_call: TRBJ2-7
v_call: TRBV30
clone_size: -
d_call: -
cdr3_nt: TGTGCCTGGAACAGGGATTACTACGAGCAGTACTTC
cdr3_aa: CAWNRDYYEQYF

j_call: TRBJ2-3
v_call: TRBV11-2
clone_size: -
d_call: -
cdr3_nt: TGTGCCAGCAGCTTAGATCTTATGCGAGCCACAGATACGCAGTATTTT
cdr3_aa: CASSLDLMRATDTQYF

j_call: TRBJ2-1
v_call: TRBV27
clone_size: once
d_call: TRBD2
cdr3_nt: TGTGCCAGCAGTCCCTTTGCGGGAGCCGACAATGAGCAGTTCTTC
cdr3_aa: CASSPFAGADNEQFF

j_call: TRBJ2-1
v_call: TRBV29-1
clone_size: -
d_call: TRBD2
cdr3_nt: TGCAGCGCCCGGACTAGCGGAAATGAGCAGTTCTTC
cdr3_aa: CSARTSGNEQFF

j_call: TRBJ2-7
v_call: TRBV28
clone_size: -
d_call: TRBD2
cdr3_nt: TGTGCCAGCAGTCCCGGGACTAGCGGGACCCACGAGCAGTACTTC
cdr3_aa: CASSPGTSGTHEQYF

j_call: TRBJ2-7
v_call: TRBV5-1
clone_size: -
d_call: -
cdr3_nt: TGCGCCAGCAGCCCAACGGCCTTGAGGTACGAGCAGTACTTC
cdr3_aa: CASSPTALRYEQYF

j_call: TRBJ2-7
v_call: TRBV6-1
clone_size: once
d_call: -
cdr3_nt: TGTGCCAGCAGTCCTGGACTGGGAACCTACGAGCAGTACTTC
cdr3_aa: CASSPGLGTYEQYF

j_call: TRBJ1-1
v_call: TRBV2
clone_size: -
d_call: TRBD1
cdr3_nt: TGTGCCAGCAGTGAACGGGACAGGAGGGCCACGAACACTGAAGCTTTCTTT
cdr3_aa: CASSERDRRATNTEAFF

j_call: TRBJ2-3
v_call: TRBV5-4
clone_size: -
d_call: TRBD2
cdr3_nt: TGTGCCAGCAGCTGGGGACTAGCGGGCACCACAGATACGCAGTATTTT
cdr3_aa: CASSWGLAGTTDTQYF

j_call: TRBJ2-5
v_call: TRBV9
clone_size: -
d_call: -
cdr3_nt: TGTGCCAGCAGCGTACAGGCCCAAGAGACCCAGTACTTC
cdr3_aa: CASSVQAQETQYF

j_call: TRBJ1-5
v_call: TRBV30
clone_size: -
d_call: -
cdr3_nt: TGTGCCTGGAGTAACCGGGGAAATCAGCCCCAGCATTTT
cdr3_aa: CAWSNRGNQPQHF

j_call: TRBJ1-1
v_call: TRBV5-4
clone_size: -
d_call: -
cdr3_nt: TGTGCCAGCAGCCTACGACACGGAAACACTGAAGCTTTCTTT
cdr3_aa: CASSLRHGNTEAFF

j_call: TRBJ2-7
v_call: TRBV20-1
clone_size: -
d_call: -
cdr3_nt: TGCAGTGGTGTGGGCGACGAGCAGTACTTC
cdr3_aa: CSGVGDEQYF

j_call: TRBJ2-5
v_call: TRBV9
clone_size: -
d_call: -
cdr3_nt: TGTGCCAGCAGCGTAGACGGGAGCCGGGAGACCCAGTACTTC
cdr3_aa: CASSVDGSRETQYF

j_call: TRBJ2-2
v_call: TRBV7-3
clone_size: -
d_call: -
cdr3_nt: TGTGCCAGCAGTTCTGGAATCAGGGGCGGGGAGCTGTTTTTT
cdr3_aa: CASSSGIRGGELFF

j_call: TRBJ1-1
v_call: TRBV7-9
clone_size: -
d_call: -
cdr3_nt: TGTGCCAGCATAAGGACTCTGAACACTGAAGCTTTCTTT
cdr3_aa: CASIRTLNTEAFF

j_call: TRBJ2-6
v_call: TRBV19
clone_size: -
d_call: -
cdr3_nt: TGTGCCAGTAGCCTATCCACTATCTCTGGGGCCAACGTCCTGACTTTC
cdr3_aa: CASSLSTISGANVLTF

j_call: TRBJ1-5
v_call: TRBV6-6
clone_size: once
d_call: -
cdr3_nt: TGTGCCAGCAGTTACTTCGGGGGTGGAAGCAATCAGCCCCAGCATTTT
cdr3_aa: CASSYFGGGSNQPQHF